One and the same sample provided the 20 T cell receptor beta chains below, sequenced in a study of T cells in tuberculosis. Libraries were prepared by immunoSEQ multiplex PCR; TCRdb keeps only in-frame clonotypes and omits some of them. Among about 37,000 clones listed, about 94% were seen once. Material for sequencing was PBMCs. All receptors come from a donor between 10 and 35 years old with latent tuberculosis or without tuberculosis infection. Some clones in this sample may be carry-over from other donors' samples.

Here the CDR3 reads CASSPRENTEAFF. The DNA of the CDR3 is TGCGCCAGCAGCCCGAGGGAGAACACTGAAGCTTTCTTT. The chain uses TRBV4-3 and TRBJ1-1; D call uncertain. The germline gives CDR1 LGHNA, CDR2 YSLEER. The CDR3 is 13 residues long. Between the trimmed V and J ends, which lost 4 bases and 1 base, there was a span of 7 bases.

CDR3 residues: CASSRGRQYTIYF. As DNA, the CDR3 is TGTGCCAGTAGCAGGGGGCGACAGTACACCATATATTTT. The chain carries TRBV19 and TRBJ1-3; 8 bases agree with TRBD1. CDR3 length: 13 residues. V gave up 6 bases and J gave up 8 bases; unmatched junction bases: 6. CDR1 LNHDA and CDR2 SQIVND come from the germline V gene (reference sequence). Full variable domain (outside the CDR3, taken from reference TRBV19 and TRBJ1-3): DGGITQSPKYLFRKEGQNVTLSCEQNLNHDAMYWYRQDPGQGLRLIYYSQIVNDFQKGDIAEGYSVSREKKESFPLTVTSAQKNPTAFYLCASSRGRQYTIYFGEGSWLTVV.

The chain recombines TRBV4-1 with TRBJ1-1; 7 nucleotides align to TRBD1. The length of the CDR3 is 17 residues. V shed 5 bases and J 0 bases; nucleotides not matched to a gene: 12. Germline CDR1 reads MGHRA; CDR2 reads YSYEKL. DNA for the CDR3: TGCGCCAGCAGCGAGCGTATCACAGGGGAAATGAACACTGAAGCTTTCTTT. Translation: CASSERITGEMNTEAFF.

This rearrangement joins TRBV29-1 to TRBJ2-7; possible D gene TRBD1, 5 bases. The CDR3 is 12 residues long. Germline V gene sequence: CDR1 SQVTM, CDR2 ANQGSEA. V was clipped by 4 bases and J by 4 bases, with 11 bases between them. CDR3 sequence (DNA): TGCAGCGTTGGCAGGGTATTTTACGAGCAGTACTTC. Its translation: CSVGRVFYEQYF.

By sample fraction, this clone is medium-sized. The chain is built from TRBV6-6 and TRBJ1-1; D ambiguous. V was trimmed by 0 bases and J by 11 bases, leaving 16 bases between them. Germline-derived CDR1 and CDR2 are MNHNY and SVGAGI (reference sequence). This CDR3 is built from 14 residues. The CDR3 DNA follows: TGTGCCAGCAGTTACTCGATGTCAAGCGGCGGCGCTTTCTTT. Residues: CASSYSMSSGGAFF.

The genes are TRBV19 and TRBJ1-5; D gene unclear. The V gene lost 3 bases and the J gene lost 6 bases, with 21 bases spanning the gap. Germline lookup yields CDR1 LNHDA and CDR2 SQIVND (reference sequence). CDR3 length equals 17 residues. The CDR3 sequence is CASSIGLSVAVGQPQHF. The CDR3, as DNA: TGTGCCAGTAGTATCGGGTTGTCGGTCGCCGTGGGTCAGCCCCAGCATTTT.

The CDR3 nucleotides read TGTGCCAGCAGCTTAGAGGGGGGGTACCAGCCCCAGCATTTT. It encodes CASSLEGGYQPQHF. The chain recombines TRBV7-9 with TRBJ1-5, with D perhaps TRBD1 (6 bases). V was trimmed by 1 base and J by 7 bases, leaving 11 bases between them. Germline CDR1 is SEHNR and CDR2 is FQNEAQ (reference sequence). The length of the CDR3 is 14 residues.

With respect to this clone: One end of the junction is discordant with germline, which a read error may explain. This sequence joins TRBV5-4 and TRBJ1-3; 7 positions match TRBD1. In germline, CDR1 is SGHNT, CDR2 YYREEE (reference sequence). The CDR3 has 14 amino acids. CDR3 in amino acids: CASSSTGPGNTIYF. The CDR3 bases are TGTGCCAGTAGCTCGACAGGGCCTGGAAACACCATATATTTT.

This chain uses TRBV4-1 with TRBJ2-1, with 7 bases matching TRBD2. Germline values: CDR1 MGHRA, CDR2 YSYEKL. This CDR3 spans 16 amino acids. Germline trimming cut 2 bases from V and 9 bases from J; bases unmatched to any gene: 13. CDR3 bases: TGCGCCAGCAGCCAAATCAACAACCCTTGGGGGGGTGAGCAGTTCTTC. It codes for CASSQINNPWGGEQFF.

This clone appeared once. V usage is TRBV6-5 and J usage is TRBJ2-4; D is possibly TRBD1 (5 bases). CDR1 is MNHEY, CDR2 SVGAGI, per germline. CDR3 length: 15 amino acids. The germline V and J ends were trimmed by 2 bases and 6 bases, with 14 bases remaining between them. The CDR3 reads CASSYGATSRNIQYF. In DNA form, the CDR3 reads TGTGCCAGCAGTTACGGGGCAACCTCCCGAAACATTCAGTACTTC.

This clone was observed a handful of times. The CDR3 coding sequence is TGTGCCACTCCTTCCGGAGGGGACTATGGCTACACCTTC. Translated: CATPSGGDYGYTF. The chain is built from TRBV28 and TRBJ1-2, with a weak D call TRBD1 (5 bases). CDR3 length: 13 residues. Trimming cost V 10 bases and J 3 bases, with 15 bases left between them. CDR1 MDHEN and CDR2 SYDVKM come from the germline V gene.

The V call is TRBV7-2, the J call TRBJ2-7; 8 positions match TRBD1. CDR1 and CDR2 from the germline V gene are SGHTA and FQGNSA. After removal of 5 bases from V and 4 bases from J, the junction contained 10 bases not matched to a gene. The CDR3 covers 15 residues. The CDR3 DNA reads as TGTGCCAGCAGCGTTTCCGGGACAGGATTTTACGAGCAGTACTTC. Translating gives CASSVSGTGFYEQYF.

The V and J genes are TRBV5-1 and TRBJ1-2; 11 bases are shared with TRBD1. The germline V gene encodes CDR1 SGHRS and CDR2 YFSETQ. V was pared by 4 bases and J by 3 bases, with 14 bases of the junction left unmatched. The CDR3 loop spans 18 amino acids. The CDR3 here is CASSPRPGTGGLHYGYTF. The CDR3 DNA reads TGCGCCAGCAGCCCGCGCCCCGGGACAGGGGGGTTACACTATGGCTACACCTTC.

The V call is TRBV30, the J call TRBJ2-6; possibly TRBD1 for D (5 bases). Trimming cost V 3 bases and J 13 bases, with 19 bases left between them. This CDR3 has 14 residues. The germline V gene encodes CDR1 GTSNPN and CDR2 SVGIG (reference sequence). CDR3 sequence (DNA): TGTGCCTGGAGGCCCATCGCCAGGGCCGCGGTCCTGACTTTC. It yields the protein CAWRPIARAAVLTF.

The V and J genes are TRBV5-1 and TRBJ2-7; D may be TRBD2 (5 bases). The CDR3 is 16 residues long. The V and J ends lost 0 bases and 1 base respectively, with 14 bases between them. CDR1 and CDR2 (germline): SGHRS, YFSETQ. The CDR3 loop reads CASSLGTLASSYEQYF. The CDR3 coding sequence is TGCGCCAGCAGCTTGGGGACTCTAGCATCGTCCTACGAGCAGTACTTC.

J is TRBJ2-5 and V is TRBV14; TRBD1 aligns across 7 bases. Germline assignment: CDR1 SGHDN and CDR2 FVKESK. V lost 4 bases and J lost 5; bases outside the gene matches: 7. The CDR3 totals 14 residues. CDR3 nucleotide sequence: TGTGCCAGCAGCCCACAGGGGTTCATGGAGACCCAGTACTTC. It yields the protein CASSPQGFMETQYF.

The rearrangement links TRBV19 to TRBJ1-5; D is perhaps TRBD1 (6 bases). Per germline, CDR1 LNHDA and CDR2 SQIVND (reference sequence). V lost 6 bases to trimming and J lost 0 bases, with 12 bases between them. The CDR3 extends over 15 amino acids. CDR3 in amino acids: CASRRQAYSNQPQHF. DNA for the CDR3: TGTGCCAGTAGACGACAGGCCTATAGCAATCAGCCCCAGCATTTT. Drawing the rest from reference TRBV19 and TRBJ1-5, the complete variable domain is DGGITQSPKYLFRKEGQNVTLSCEQNLNHDAMYWYRQDPGQGLRLIYYSQIVNDFQKGDIAEGYSVSREKKESFPLTVTSAQKNPTAFYLCASRRQAYSNQPQHFGDGTRLSIL.

With respect to this clone: One end of the junction fails to match germline, which may point to a read error. The V and J genes are TRBV15 and TRBJ2-5, with D possibly matching TRBD1 (6 bases). CDR3 length equals 12 residues. Germline V lookup: CDR1 LNHNV, CDR2 YYDKDF (reference sequence). CDR3 region: CDSERGQETQYF. CDR3 DNA sequence: TGCGACTCTGAAAGGGGGCAAGAGACCCAGTACTTC.

The chain is built from TRBV4-3 and TRBJ2-7, with D possibly matching TRBD1 (6 bases). The germline V gene encodes CDR1 LGHNA and CDR2 YSLEER. The V end was cut by 2 bases, the J end by 5 bases, with 10 bases between. The CDR3 extends over 13 amino acids. The CDR3 loop reads CASSQKDSHEQYF. DNA of the CDR3: TGCGCCAGCAGCCAAAAGGACAGTCACGAGCAGTACTTC.

The chain carries TRBV6-6 and TRBJ1-6; TRBD1 matches at 8 bases. The CDR3 has 15 residues. The J segment lost 9 bases and the V segment lost 6 bases, leaving 10 bases of the junction unmatched. Germline CDR1 and CDR2: MNHNY and SVGAGI (reference sequence). CDR3 nucleotides: TGTGCCAGCAGAAACCTCAGGGGGCCGGGTTCACCCCTCCACTTT. Its protein product is CASRNLRGPGSPLHF.